Reported below is one TCR beta chain. Its antigen is not known. This entry comes from a study of blood T cells in healthy people across ages. The CDR3 is 16 amino acids. General study results and limits: Shifts in expanded clonotypes may have been confounded by donor CMV status, which was unknown. Across the age range, TCR beta diversity per million T cells fell in a roughly linear way.

The authors ran a second PCR of roughly 6 to 12 cycles using a sample-barcoded 5' primer and a J-beta primer mix. MiXCR, run by TCRdb on the 5' RACE reads, gives a single entry per CDR3 protein. The sample carries 750,000 to 1,000,000 distinct CDR3 sequences, around 29% recorded once. This sample was also put to use in a study of T cells of mothers and their children. That study reports: The M1S primer of the second PCR added sample barcodes and 2-4 random nucleotides.

Sequenced material: blood. This clonotype was obtained from a woman in her thirties or forties in good health. The rearrangement uses TRBV21-1 and TRBJ2-1; the D call in the table, TRBD1, was not verified against the DNA. TRBV21-1 is a documented pseudogene. The CDR3 region is CASSKGVGQGYNEQFF. In DNA form, the CDR3 reads TGTGCCAGCAGCAAAGGTGTTGGACAGGGCTACAATGAGCAGTTCTTC.